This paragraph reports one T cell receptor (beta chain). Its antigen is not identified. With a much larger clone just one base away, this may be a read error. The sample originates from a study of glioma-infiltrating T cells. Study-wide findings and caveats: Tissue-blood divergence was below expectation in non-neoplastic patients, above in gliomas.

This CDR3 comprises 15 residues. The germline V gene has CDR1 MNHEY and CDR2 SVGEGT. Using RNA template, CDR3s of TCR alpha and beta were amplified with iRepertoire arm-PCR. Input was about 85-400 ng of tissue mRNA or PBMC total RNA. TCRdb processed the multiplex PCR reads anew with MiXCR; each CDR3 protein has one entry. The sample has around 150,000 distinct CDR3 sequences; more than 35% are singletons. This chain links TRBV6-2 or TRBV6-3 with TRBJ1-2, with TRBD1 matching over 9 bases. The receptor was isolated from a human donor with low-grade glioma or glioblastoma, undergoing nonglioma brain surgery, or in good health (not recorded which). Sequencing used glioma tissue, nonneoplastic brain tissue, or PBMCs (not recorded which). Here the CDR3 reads CASSFSGTGTYCYTF. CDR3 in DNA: TGTGCCAGCAGTTTTTCCGGGACAGGGACCTATTGCTACACCTTC.